This T cell receptor beta chain emerged from a study of PD-1 blockade in mismatch repair-deficient tumors. On the study more broadly: All were previously treated, progressing patients with approximately 11 mismatch repair-deficient cancer types.

Remarks on this clone: Its matching antigen is unknown. A junction end diverges from the germline sequence, so it may reflect a read error.

There are 14 residues in the CDR3. Germline loops: CDR1 SSHAT, CDR2 FNYEAQ (reference sequence). Here immunoSEQ multiplex PCR was the method, and the copy in TCRdb shows in-frame clones only, minus some. The data show 49,000 or so clones, over 75% seen once. PCR or immunohistochemistry showed mismatch repair deficiency in every enrolled patient. TCR sequencing covered a few patients who responded to pembrolizumab. Study-level results: Tumor-resident clones, often undetectable pretreatment in blood, expanded then contracted after pembrolizumab.

The material sequenced was peripheral blood, taken less than 21 weeks after starting pembrolizumab. The TCR originated in an adult with mismatch repair-deficient cancer. The rearrangement joins TRBV7-7 to TRBJ2-5; the D call may be TRBD1 or TRBD2 (5 bases each). The CDR3 reads CASSLDGAIETQYF. In nucleotides, the CDR3 is TGTGCTAGCAGCTTAGACGGGGCTATAGAGACCCAGTACTTC.